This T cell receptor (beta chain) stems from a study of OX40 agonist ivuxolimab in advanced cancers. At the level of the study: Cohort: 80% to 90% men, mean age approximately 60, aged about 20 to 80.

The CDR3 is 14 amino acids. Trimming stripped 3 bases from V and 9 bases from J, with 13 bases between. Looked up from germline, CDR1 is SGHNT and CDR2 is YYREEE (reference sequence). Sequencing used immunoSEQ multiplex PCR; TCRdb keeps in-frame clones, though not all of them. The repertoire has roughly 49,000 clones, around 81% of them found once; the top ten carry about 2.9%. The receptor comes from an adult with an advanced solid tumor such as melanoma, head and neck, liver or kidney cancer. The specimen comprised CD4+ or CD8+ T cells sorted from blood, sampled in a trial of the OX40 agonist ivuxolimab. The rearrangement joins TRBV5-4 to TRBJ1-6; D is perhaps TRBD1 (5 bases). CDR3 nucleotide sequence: TGTGCCAGCAGCTCTGGGGACGGTGTTTCACCCCTCCACTTT. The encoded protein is CASSSGDGVSPLHF.